Listed below are T cell receptor beta chains from one sample, sequenced in a study of T cells in Graves' hyperthyroidism and ophthalmopathy. MiXCR was run by TCRdb on the multiplex PCR reads, yielding one entry per CDR3 protein. The data contain a few hundred thousand distinct CDR3 sequences, 40% to 55% of them singletons. Sequenced input: peripheral blood or thyroid tissue (not recorded which). The receptors were sampled from an adult woman with Graves' disease, either hyperthyroidism or ophthalmopathy (not recorded which). Each CDR3 is given with its conserved first and last residue. The D gene is left open where the match is weak. The size of a clone is reported for some rows only, either as once, few or many, or as a class for expanded clones.

d_call,clone_size,v_call,j_call,cdr3_aa,cdr3_nt
TRBD1,few,TRBV7-2,TRBJ2-7,CASSPGRQGYEQYF,TGTGCCAGCAGCCCAGGACGACAGGGATACGAGCAGTACTTC
.,.,TRBV7-2,TRBJ2-6,CASGRAGANNVLTF,TGTGCCAGCGGGCGTGCTGGGGCCAACAACGTCCTGACTTTC
.,many,TRBV7-9,TRBJ1-2,CASERGRYGYTF,TGTGCCAGCGAAAGGGGGAGGTATGGCTACACCTTC
.,.,TRBV7-8,TRBJ2-5,CASSLDSEFLTQYF,TGTGCCAGCAGCTTGGACTCCGAGTTCTTGACCCAGTACTTC
.,many,TRBV6-5,TRBJ2-2,CASSYRDAGELFF,TGTGCCAGCAGTTACAGGGACGCCGGGGAGCTGTTTTTT
.,many,TRBV20-1,TRBJ2-7,CSANGQGSEQYF,TGCAGTGCCAACGGGCAGGGTTCGGAGCAGTACTTC
.,many,TRBV6-5,TRBJ1-2,CATLEGTESNYGYTF,TGTGCCACCCTTGAAGGGACGGAATCTAACTATGGCTACACCTTC
TRBD1,.,TRBV10-3,TRBJ1-5,CASRQGSSQPQHF,TGTGCCAGCAGACAGGGTTCCAGCCAGCCCCAGCATTTT
.,.,TRBV29-1,TRBJ2-7,CSVGGGDRHEQYF,TGCAGCGTCGGGGGTGGCGACCGCCACGAGCAGTACTTC
.,many,TRBV5-1,TRBJ2-2,CASLRLPANTGELFF,TGCGCCAGCCTCCGCCTTCCCGCGAACACCGGGGAGCTGTTTTTT
TRBD1,many,TRBV7-2,TRBJ2-7,CASSWDRGLYEQYF,TGTGCCAGCAGCTGGGACAGGGGGCTTTACGAGCAGTACTTC
.,once,TRBV7-9,TRBJ1-2,CASSLVAEFYGYTF,TGTGCCAGCAGCTTAGTAGCGGAGTTCTATGGCTACACCTTC
.,many,TRBV7-9,TRBJ1-1,CASSPDGGSTEAFF,TGTGCCAGCAGCCCAGATGGGGGTAGCACTGAAGCTTTCTTT
.,.,TRBV20-1,TRBJ1-1,CSAQGGAEAFF,TGCAGCGCCCAGGGCGGCGCTGAAGCTTTCTTT
TRBD2,.,TRBV7-9,TRBJ2-2,CASSPPGAGGATGELFF,TGTGCCAGCAGCCCCCCAGGTGCGGGAGGCGCCACCGGGGAGCTGTTTTTT
.,.,TRBV5-1,TRBJ2-3,CASSKRHGTPSTDTQYF,TGCGCCAGCAGCAAACGACACGGGACACCGAGCACAGATACGCAGTATTTT
.,.,TRBV28,TRBJ1-3,CASSLVEDTIYF,TGTGCCAGCAGTTTGGTAGAGGACACCATATATTTT
.,.,TRBV11-1,TRBJ1-5,CASSRDLNQPQHF,TGTGCCAGCAGCCGCGATCTCAATCAGCCCCAGCATTTT
.,.,TRBV11-3,TRBJ1-1,CAGSPSENTEAFF,TGTGCCGGCAGCCCTTCGGAGAACACTGAAGCTTTCTTT
TRBD2,few,TRBV5-1,TRBJ2-2,CASSSVGAGDTGELFF,TGCGCCAGCAGTTCCGTTGGCGCGGGGGACACCGGGGAGCTGTTTTTT
TRBD2,.,TRBV2,TRBJ2-5,CASTRQLAGETQYF,TGTGCCAGCACCCGGCAACTAGCGGGAGAGACCCAGTACTTC
.,many,TRBV29-1,TRBJ2-7,CSVPPRGSDEQYF,TGCAGCGTACCACCACGAGGAAGCGACGAGCAGTACTTC
.,many,TRBV5-1,TRBJ2-5,CASSPDKGSYQETQYF,TGCGCCAGCAGCCCAGACAAGGGGTCGTACCAAGAGACCCAGTACTTC
TRBD1,.,TRBV7-9,TRBJ1-2,CASSLDGQGARGYTF,TGTGCCAGCAGCTTAGATGGACAGGGGGCGCGTGGCTACACCTTC
.,.,TRBV7-9,TRBJ1-4,CASSFGAGKLFF,TGTGCCAGCAGCTTCGGGGCCGGAAAACTGTTTTTT
TRBD1,.,TRBV24-1,TRBJ1-1,CATSSGTGMNTEAFF,TGTGCCACCAGCTCCGGGACAGGCATGAACACTGAAGCTTTCTTT
.,.,TRBV7-2,TRBJ1-2,CASNPGVRSYGYTF,TGTGCCAGCAACCCGGGAGTGAGGTCCTATGGCTACACCTTC
.,.,TRBV15,TRBJ1-2,CATSRPGRLLDGYTF,TGTGCCACCAGCAGACCGGGACGCCTTTTAGATGGCTACACCTTC
.,.,TRBV9,TRBJ1-1,CASSSLGQNAEEAFF,TGTGCCAGCAGCAGCTTGGGTCAGAACGCAGAAGAAGCTTTCTTT
.,many,TRBV12-3/TRBV12-4,TRBJ2-6,CASSTRRYSGANVLTF,TGTGCCAGCAGTACCCGACGGTACTCTGGGGCCAACGTCCTGACTTTC
.,.,TRBV9,TRBJ2-7,CASSQWGGTEQYF,TGTGCCAGCAGCCAATGGGGTGGGACCGAGCAGTACTTC
.,few,TRBV10-3,TRBJ1-2,CAISELYQDGGYTF,TGTGCCATCAGTGAACTCTACCAGGATGGTGGCTACACCTTC
.,.,TRBV4-1,TRBJ1-1,CASSHPMWDTEAFF,TGCGCCAGCAGCCATCCTATGTGGGATACTGAAGCTTTCTTT
.,many,TRBV20-1,TRBJ1-1,CSASGGGVGEYTEAFF,TGCAGTGCTAGTGGAGGTGGGGTTGGGGAATACACTGAAGCTTTCTTT
TRBD1,.,TRBV28,TRBJ1-4,CASSLLQGRANEKLFF,TGTGCCAGCAGCCTATTACAGGGGAGGGCTAATGAAAAACTGTTTTTT
.,.,TRBV7-2,TRBJ1-6,CASSVPKESNSPLHF,TGTGCCAGCAGCGTACCCAAGGAGTCTAATTCACCCCTCCACTTT
.,many,TRBV20-1,TRBJ2-2,CSAFRENTGELFF,TGCAGTGCTTTCAGGGAAAACACCGGGGAGCTGTTTTTT
.,.,TRBV7-3,TRBJ2-2,CASARNGELFF,TGTGCCAGCGCCCGTAACGGGGAGCTGTTTTTT
TRBD1,once,TRBV24-1,TRBJ1-2,CATSGPWAGGPYGYTF,TGTGCCACCAGTGGTCCGTGGGCAGGGGGTCCCTATGGCTACACCTTC
TRBD2,.,TRBV7-9,TRBJ2-7,CASSSPTSGRGYEQYF,TGTGCCAGCAGCAGTCCGACTAGCGGGAGGGGGTACGAGCAGTACTTC
TRBD1,many,TRBV27,TRBJ1-5,CASSFDRGPDQPQHF,TGTGCCAGCAGTTTTGACAGGGGACCGGATCAGCCCCAGCATTTT
.,.,TRBV7-9,TRBJ1-6,CASSFLGGMRNSPLHF,TGTGCCAGCAGCTTCCTGGGGGGAATGAGGAATTCACCCCTCCACTTT
.,few,TRBV2,TRBJ2-2,CASSDWAALNTGELFF,TGTGCCAGCAGTGATTGGGCGGCCTTGAACACCGGGGAGCTGTTTTTT
.,.,TRBV15,TRBJ1-5,CATSRDATGGRSQHF,TGTGCCACCAGCAGAGATGCAACGGGAGGGCGCTCCCAGCATTTT
.,few,TRBV29-1,TRBJ2-6,CSVLQGSGSGANVLTF,TGCAGCGTACTACAGGGTAGCGGCTCTGGGGCCAACGTCCTGACTTTC
.,.,TRBV15,TRBJ2-7,CATSPRQGEQYF,TGTGCCACCAGTCCGCGACAAGGCGAGCAGTACTTC
TRBD2,many,TRBV7-8,TRBJ2-2,CASSLKGLVFNSLGELFF,TGTGCCAGCAGCTTAAAGGGACTAGTCTTCAACTCCTTGGGGGAGCTGTTTTTT
.,many,TRBV9,TRBJ1-6,CASSVGGDNSPLHF,TGTGCCAGCAGCGTAGGGGGTGACAATTCACCCCTCCACTTT
.,few,TRBV3-1,TRBJ2-7,CASSAIGGVGYEQYF,TGTGCCAGCAGCGCAATCGGGGGAGTAGGGTACGAGCAGTACTTC
TRBD1,many,TRBV6-5,TRBJ1-2,CASRTRDRGYGYTF,TGTGCCAGCAGAACGCGGGACAGGGGCTATGGCTACACCTTC
.,many,TRBV28,TRBJ2-7,CASSLTWTLIKSYEQYF,TGTGCCAGCAGTCTCACCTGGACCCTAATCAAATCCTACGAGCAGTACTTC